This TCR beta chain was captured in a study of T cells in Graves' hyperthyroidism and ophthalmopathy (dated by TCRdb to between 2018 and 2021). For the wider study: Peripheral blood was sampled at the time of initial diagnosis, prior to any treatment. The 75 to 100 discovery patients were randomly split 7:3 into training and test sets. In addition, the study compared T-cell repertoires in thyroid tissue and in blood from roughly 6 Graves' hyperthyroidism patients. TCR Vbeta CDR3 sequencing of some 140 peripheral blood samples (43 ophthalmopathy, approximately 80 hyperthyroidism and some 17 progressor patients) is reported in the paper. Following sampling, methimazole starting at 30 mg daily was given to hyperthyroidism patients, and high-dose intravenous methylprednisolone was given to ophthalmopathy patients. Prospective prediction of ophthalmopathy was tested in an independent validation cohort consisting of roughly 20 hyperthyroidism patients and more than 15 patients who later progressed to ophthalmopathy. To identify distinguishing TCR V-J signatures, a discovery cohort of about 95 patients was used, comprising 43 with Graves' ophthalmopathy and 57 with stable Graves' hyperthyroidism. What the study reported, not specific to this receptor: No statistical method was used to fix the sample size in advance, and group allocation was not hidden from the investigators. A model built on a 13 V-J signature distinguished ophthalmopathy from stable hyperthyroidism, reaching about 88% sensitivity and 81.08% specificity in cross-validation and 80%/75% in testing. In validation, the model predicted progression to ophthalmopathy a median of about 6.5 months before onset, with approximately 68% sensitivity and roughly 72% specificity. Most expanded thyroid clonotypes (frequency above 0.001) were also detected in blood, a finding suggesting that blood repertoires may reflect thyroid immune responses.

As to this clonotype: No antigen is known for it. The germline gene is not matched at one end of the junction; a read error may be the cause.

In the ophthalmopathy patients, disease was moderately to severely active, with a Clinical Activity Score of 3 or more, a NOSPECS grade of 4 or more, and a duration of less than 3 months. Any patient with an uncontrolled infection, another autoimmune disease, pregnancy or lactation was excluded. Diagnoses relied on clinical symptoms, serum thyroxine and TRAb, thyroid ultrasound and orbital computed tomography. Ficoll-Paque density gradient centrifugation was used to isolate PBMCs from about 10 ml of fresh peripheral blood. Total RNA was extracted with Trizol reagent, and quality was checked on an Agilent 2100 Bioanalyzer. The TCR beta CDR3 regions were amplified from RNA transcripts. For the first round of RT-PCR on the TCR CDR3, the HTBI primer set was used together with the Qiagen OneStep RT-PCR kit. A second multiplex PCR round built the libraries, followed by size selection and purification. The libraries were sequenced on an Illumina HiSeq2000 using paired-end 100 bp reads. The authors processed their data as follows. SOAPnuke was used to process the raw data, removing reads that contained adapters or uncalled bases, had a mean Phred below 15, or lacked an exact match to the constant primer or identifier. High-quality paired reads were merged using COPE v1.2.5, and each unique nucleotide sequence was defined as a clonotype. MiTCR v1.1 was used to align the clonotypes against IMGT TRBV, TRBD and TRBJ reference segments. Only V-J combinations with frequency above 0.0001, covering 98% to 99.2% of repertoires, were analysed. The TCS score was defined as the ratio of F50 (clonal expansion) to E x V (chaos), calculated using BLOSUM62-based TCRdist between CDR3 peptides within each V-J. Welch's t-statistics and random forest reduced roughly 500 V-J features to fewer than 15, which were used in a naive Bayes classifier (R e1071). Thyroid-blood repertoire similarity was quantified with the Morisita-Horn index. TCRdb redid the processing of the public reads, applying fastp at Q25 and MiXCR, and retained in-frame beta chains. Rows with a matching CDR3 protein are joined into one entry that keeps the most common DNA and genes. These V and J calls derive from TCRdb rather than the authors' analysis. The sample table records 34,000 or so distinct CDR3 sequences; about 53% of these occur just once. The ten largest account for 25% of the sample.

The germline V gene supplies CDR1 SGHRS and CDR2 YFSETQ. From its cysteine to its phenylalanine, the CDR3 spans 17 amino acids. The CDR3 DNA has 51 bases and is translated from base 1. The chain employs TRBV5-1 and TRBJ1-1; TRBD1 might be the D gene, on 6 matching bases. The specimen sequenced was blood. The TCR sequence derives from a woman in her thirties or forties with Graves' ophthalmopathy. The bases read TGCGCCAGCAGCTCCCTACAGGGAGCGAGGGCGAACACTGAAGCTTGCTTT. This encodes CASSSLQGARANTEACF.